This T cell receptor beta chain was found in a study of blood T cell repertoires in COVID-19. Some clones are missing from TCRdb's copy, which holds only in-frame ones; the method was immunoSEQ multiplex PCR. Among some 70,000 clones listed, about 88% were seen once. The J segment lost 1 base and the V segment lost 4 bases, leaving 10 bases of the junction unmatched. The CDR3 extends over 17 amino acids. The germline CDR1 and CDR2 sequences are SGDLS and YYNGEE. The chain is built from TRBV9 and TRBJ2-1; 8 nucleotides match TRBD1. Specimen: peripheral blood. The clonotype originates from a woman in her sixties with COVID-19, enrolled during active disease. CDR3 nucleotide sequence: TGTGCCAGCAGCCCGAATCCCGGGACAGGATCCTACAATGAGCAGTTCTTC. Translated: CASSPNPGTGSYNEQFF.